This entry features one T cell receptor (beta chain) sequence. Trimming cost V 4 bases and J 9 bases; bases outside gene matches: 15. The V gene's germline CDR1 is SGDLS and CDR2 YYNGEE. The CDR3 has 16 residues. Study processing details: Reference gene primer amplification in the assay estimated nucleated cell counts. Libraries were prepared by immunoSEQ multiplex PCR; TCRdb keeps only in-frame clonotypes and omits some of them. Clone size and V and J calls were adopted from that table, with D and trimming inferred from the DNA. The sample has 190,000 or so clones; 89% are singletons. This specimen belongs to a study of blood T cell repertoires in COVID-19. Across the study: Samples came from the United States, Italy and Spain, spanning acute and convalescent COVID-19. Sources were T cells, B-cell-depleted T cells, or PBMCs; the material itself was cDNA or gDNA.

Input material: peripheral blood. This TCR was sampled from a man aged 40-55 years with acute or convalescent COVID-19. The chain links TRBV9 to TRBJ2-1, with 8 bases aligning to TRBD2. CDR3 in DNA: TGTGCCAGCAGCATCTCTGCGGCGGGGGGAGGCGCTGAGCAGTTCTTC. Its protein is CASSISAAGGGAEQFF. Filled out from reference TRBV9 and TRBJ2-1, the complete variable domain reads DSGVTQTPKHLITATGQRVTLRCSPRSGDLSVYWYQQSLDQGLQFLIQYYNGEERAKGNILERFSAQQFPDLHSELNLSSLELGDSALYFCASSISAAGGGAEQFFGPGTRLTVL.